The present T cell receptor (beta chain) was sequenced within a study of glioma-infiltrating T cells (dated by TCRdb to 2016 to 2018). The study in broad terms: The study sequenced TCR alpha- and beta-chain repertoires from glioma tissue, from non-neoplastic brain tissue and from matched peripheral blood mononuclear cells. Each tissue-infiltrating repertoire was compared with the same patient's peripheral blood repertoire to measure divergence between tissue and blood T-cell populations. Three low-grade glioma patients, several primary glioblastoma patients, and three non-glioma patients who contributed non-neoplastic brain tissue made up the paired cohort.

This clonotype has just a few counts. Its antigen remains undetermined. No per-base quality is available; no much larger clone lies one base away. Germline trimming: 3 bases from V, 5 bases from J; junction bases outside gene matches: 6. The germline V gene gives CDR1 as SNHLY and CDR2 as FYNNEI. The CDR3, cysteine through phenylalanine, is 15 amino acids long. Solely the CDR3 DNA is kept, with 45 bases framed from the first base. The iRepertoire nested amplicon-rescue multiplex PCR (arm-PCR) platform was used to amplify TCR alpha and beta CDR3 regions from RNA. The input for one-step reverse transcription and amplification was about 85-400 ng of either tissue mRNA or PBMC total RNA. After bead purification, a secondary multiplex PCR added Illumina adapters, and libraries were gel-purified between 200 and 400 bp. Demultiplexing relied on internal 6-nucleotide barcodes carried by the libraries. Sequencing of libraries was performed on an Illumina MiSeq with 2x220 or 2x250 nucleotide paired-end reads. As for the authors' bioinformatics: Paired reads were merged with FLASH 1.2.11 and aligned to the GRCh37 human genome with BWA-MEM before extracting TRA and TRB reads. An IMGT-derived reference of cassette sequences and CDR3 motifs, with pseudogenes included, was used for V and J assignment. Reads were translated in three frames, and productive CDR3s were defined by a C…FGXG motif without stop codons. A clonotype was defined as a unique combination of a V-J cassette pair and a CDR3 amino acid sequence. Hamming distance filtering was applied to reads, with thresholds set by the sequence error rate of each sample in mapped regions. The raw public reads went through TCRdb reprocessing: fastp at Q25, MiXCR clone calling, in-frame beta chains kept. Rows with one shared CDR3 protein collapse into an entry with the most common genes and DNA. TCRdb's processing, not the authors' own work, is the source of the V and J calls. Recorded for this sample are roughly 200,000 distinct CDR3 sequences; over 40% of them occurred a single time. The top ten hold roughly 5.2% of the sample.

The full study reports these points: Small numbers underpinned the group comparisons: roughly eight glioblastoma patients, three low-grade glioma patients and three non-neoplastic patients. Only a very small number of CDR3 sequences turned up in both tissue and blood, a result put down to high CDR3 diversity combined with limited sampling. VJ-independent divergence between tissue and blood was lower than expected in non-neoplastic patients but higher than expected in all gliomas, particularly low-grade gliomas.

The chain couples TRBV2 to TRBJ1-1; 10 bases in the middle match TRBD1. The TCR comes from a human donor with low-grade glioma or glioblastoma, undergoing nonglioma brain surgery, or in good health (not recorded which). The material sequenced was glioma tissue, nonneoplastic brain tissue, or PBMCs (not recorded which). CDR3 region: CASSELGTGVTEAFF. The nucleotide sequence reads TGTGCCAGCAGTGAGTTGGGGACAGGGGTGACTGAAGCTTTCTTT.